This T cell receptor beta chain derives from a study of blood T cell repertoires in COVID-19. Study as a whole: Both acute and convalescent COVID-19 samples were obtained from the United States, Italy and Spain. Sample material is recorded as cDNA or gDNA derived from T cells, B-cell-depleted T cells, or PBMCs.

Original processing notes: Amplification with reference gene primers provided the estimates of nucleated cell counts. Using immunoSEQ multiplex PCR, the repertoire was profiled, and TCRdb retains in-frame clones only, with some absent. V, J and clone size are those of that table, while D and trimming were read from the DNA. The data contain around 170,000 clones, approximately 90% of them singletons. V was clipped by 0 bases and J by 4 bases; unmatched bases: 9. CDR1 and CDR2 from the germline V gene are MNHEY and SVGEGT. The length of the CDR3 is 17 residues. The sequenced sample was peripheral blood. This clonotype was obtained from a man aged 45-60 years with acute or convalescent COVID-19. The J gene is TRBJ2-3, the V gene TRBV6-2 or TRBV6-3; 8 bases match TRBD1. In DNA form, the CDR3 reads TGTGCCAGCAGTTACTCGGCAGGGGGCTCATATGCAGATACGCAGTATTTT. Its translation is CASSYSAGGSYADTQYF.